This TCR beta chain was retrieved from a study of T-cell memory formation after mild COVID-19. Study-wide findings and caveats: The study found balanced CD4/CD8 in clones contracting day 15 to 85 and a CD4+ lean in later expanders.

Germline CDR1 is SGHRS and CDR2 is YFSETQ. V lost 0 bases to trimming and J lost 4 bases, with 10 bases between them. This CDR3 is built from 14 residues. Only a few counts were recorded for this clonotype. Its matching antigen is unknown. TCRdb reprocessed the 5' RACE reads via MiXCR and lists one record per CDR3 protein. The sample holds about half a million distinct CDR3 sequences, 15% to 20% seen once. The V and J genes are TRBV5-1 and TRBJ2-5, with D unresolved. The TCR was taken from an adult woman who had mild COVID-19 (a few samples of this study predate the infection). Cell type and time point are not known. Sequencing used PBMCs or a T cell subset sorted from them (not recorded which). The CDR3 region has the DNA TGCGCCAGCAGCTTGGTTCCGGGTTTAGAGACCCAGTACTTC. This gives the protein CASSLVPGLETQYF.